The present T cell receptor beta chain was sequenced within a study of human T cells and chemical hapten exposure (dated by TCRdb to about 2021). With regard to the full study: For sensitization, 2% DPC in acetone was applied to a roughly 2 cm by roughly 2 cm area of upper inner arm skin. Throughout the study period of about 25 weeks, patients also received therapeutic DPC doses to the scalp every week. Patch testing was done on the upper back using Finn chambers containing 0.01% DPC, and results were scored after 6 days according to International Contact Dermatitis Research Group standards. The mostly female patient cohort included alopecia areata with under or over 50% scalp involvement, alopecia totalis and alopecia universalis. Libraries were combined into a pool for sequencing, and differences in TCR yield between samples came mainly from small differences in library volumes within the pool. In alopecia patients, the study followed how the peripheral blood TCR repertoire changed in vivo over primary and secondary sensitization to diphenylcyclopropenone (DPC), a hapten. Blood samples were taken from patients before sensitization (week 0) and then at 2, 6 and about 24 weeks after DPC sensitization. About 27 alopecia patients gave blood for TCR sequencing at one to four time points (pre-sensitization, 2, 6 and 24 weeks). Findings and caveats that apply to the study as a whole: Repeated subsampling changed both the strength of the expansion versus patch-test correlation and the threshold at which that correlation became significant. Patch test score correlated positively with the number of PT1 expanded TCRs, reaching significance at thresholds 8, 16 and 32 but not at 4. Alopecia, a presumed autoimmune disease, was present in all patients, so the immune response of the patients might differ from that of healthy individuals. Expanded TCRs formed significantly more large CDR3 similarity clusters than pre-sensitization or healthy control sets, consistent with antigen-driven responses. DPC sensitization did not change the number of TCRs with a frequency above 1 in 1000, and there was no evidence of changes in global repertoire structure.

The sample holds one count of this clonotype. This receptor's antigen is unknown. It has no much larger one-base neighbor in the sample; base qualities were not kept. One read provides weak support. V and J are trimmed by 4 bases and 3 bases, and the gene matches miss 4 bases of the junction. From the cysteine through the phenylalanine, the CDR3 covers 13 amino acids. The kept DNA is CDR3 alone, 39 bases in frame from the first base. CDR1 and CDR2 were assigned from the germline V gene as SQVTM and ANQGSEA. The library came from RACE. The instrument given in TCRdb is NextSeq 500. During library preparation, unique molecular identifiers were attached to individual cDNA molecules so that TCRs could be counted quantitatively and reproducibly. For every blood RNA sample, sequencing covered both the TCR alpha and TCR beta chains. The study's own analysis went as follows. A median of about 87,000 TCRs per sample was observed, with a range of about 23,224 to 750,000. V, J and CDR3 annotation of the TCR reads was performed with the Decombinator software suite. To make PS versus PT1 abundance plots, every sample was subsampled to the same number of TCRs (28,000). Expanded TCRs were defined as absent before sensitization and observed at least eight times at the 2-week time point. TCRdb redid the processing of the public reads, applying fastp at Q25 and MiXCR, and retained in-frame beta chains. Identical CDR3 proteins give one entry, which carries the most common genes and DNA. In this record, the V and J calls reflect TCRdb's handling and not the investigators' own analysis. This sample gives roughly 140,000 distinct CDR3 sequences in total; approximately 12% of them show up just once. Of the sample, 1.1% to 1.5% falls within the top ten clones.

The time point label for this specimen denotes: patch test 2, 6 weeks after DPC sensitization. In light of the paper, this sample's treatment or condition label describes: therapeutic diphenylcyclopropenone sensitization with weekly scalp DPC. Blood at each patch-test visit was drawn before the patch test was applied. Eligible patients were aged 18 to 70, diagnosed with alopecia, deemed suitable for DPC therapy, and excluded if pregnant. Total RNA was extracted from unfractionated whole blood collected in Tempus Blood RNA tubes. This material consisted of whole blood, taken in connection with sensitization to the hapten diphenylcyclopropenone (DPC). The chain is assembled from TRBV29-1 and TRBJ1-2, with 8 middle bases fitting TRBD1. The source of this sequence is a woman aged 50 to 60 with alopecia areata. Some clones in this sample may be carry-over from other donors' samples. The CDR3 loop reads CSVGAGGDYGYTF. The DNA reads TGCAGCGTTGGGGCAGGGGGCGACTATGGCTACACCTTC.